This TCR beta chain was found in a study of blood T cell repertoires in COVID-19. Overall study: Sites across the United States, Italy and Spain contributed samples from acute and convalescent COVID-19. Sources were T cells, B-cell-depleted T cells, or PBMCs; the material itself was cDNA or gDNA.

There are 16 residues in the CDR3. The trim removed 4 bases at V and 1 base at J, leaving 8 bases unmatched. From germline, CDR1 is SGHRS and CDR2 YFSETQ. Original analysis: For nucleated cells, counts were estimated from reference gene primer amplification. Using immunoSEQ multiplex PCR, the repertoire was profiled, and TCRdb retains in-frame clones only, with some absent. V and J calls and clone size are those listed in that table; D and trimming were worked out from the DNA. The sample carries 200,000 to 250,000 clones, less than 85% recorded once. The source of this sequence is a woman at least 80 years old with acute or convalescent COVID-19. The specimen was peripheral blood. J is TRBJ1-5 and V is TRBV5-1; 7 bases map to TRBD1. In DNA, the CDR3 is TGCGCCAGCAGCGTCGGGACAGCCCAGAGCAATCAGCCCCAGCATTTT. Translation gives CASSVGTAQSNQPQHF.